A selection of T cell receptor beta chains follows, all from one sample in a study of neurological immune-mediated disorders. MiXCR, applied by TCRdb to the 5' RACE reads, yields one record per CDR3 protein. In the table there are roughly 100,000 distinct CDR3 sequences, less than 14% of which are singletons. The sample was PBMCs. These receptors all stem from a female donor with HTLV-1-associated myelopathy (HAM/TSP). Each CDR3 is given with its conserved first and last residue. The D gene is left open where the match is weak. Part of the rows lack a size; the others show once, few, many or a class for expanded clones.

d_call j_call clone_size v_call cdr3_nt cdr3_aa
. TRBJ2-7 many TRBV20-1 TGCAGTGCTAATCCGGGGGCGCCCAACGAGCAGTACTTC CSANPGAPNEQYF
. TRBJ2-1 many TRBV7-2 TGTGCCAGCAGCTTAAAGTTTTATTACACTCCGAGCTCCTACAATGAGCAGTTCTTC CASSLKFYYTPSSYNEQFF
. TRBJ1-1 many TRBV9 TGTGCCAGCAGCGTAGATAGGGACACTGAAGCTTTCTTT CASSVDRDTEAFF
TRBD1 TRBJ2-7 many TRBV20-1 TGCAGTGCTAGAGTTTTCCAGGGGACAGGCGACGAGCAGTACTTC CSARVFQGTGDEQYF
TRBD2 TRBJ2-1 many TRBV27 TGTGCCAGCAGGTCGGGACTAGCGGGCCCAAACAATGAGCAGTTCTTC CASRSGLAGPNNEQFF
. TRBJ1-1 . TRBV5-6 TGTACCAGCAGCTCCGACGGTACTGAAGATTTCTTT CTSSSDGTEDFF
TRBD1 TRBJ2-3 many TRBV9 TGTGCCAGCAGCAAAGGGGGCCCCACAGATACGCAGTATTTT CASSKGGPTDTQYF
. TRBJ2-6 many TRBV12-3/TRBV12-4 TGTGCCGGAGGACTCTCTGGGGCCAACGTCCTGACTTTC CAGGLSGANVLTF
TRBD1 TRBJ1-1 . TRBV6-5 TGTGCCAGCTGTGGGGACAGACTGAACACTGAAGCTTTCTTT CASCGDRLNTEAFF
. TRBJ2-7 few TRBV12-2 TGTGCAAGTCGCTTAGAGCGAAGACAGGGGGCAGACGAGCAGTACTTC CASRLERRQGADEQYF
. TRBJ2-1 many TRBV11-2 TGTGCCAGCAGCTTGACTACATCCTACAATGAGCAGTTCTTC CASSLTTSYNEQFF
. TRBJ2-1 many TRBV27 TGTGCCAGCAGTTTCAGGGTGAGCGAGCAGTTCTTC CASSFRVSEQFF
TRBD2 TRBJ2-5 many TRBV5-1 TGCGCCAGCAGCTCTAGCGGGCCAGAGACCCAGTACTTC CASSSSGPETQYF
. TRBJ2-3 many TRBV25-1 TGTGCCAGCAGCTGGGTGGGGAGCACAGATACGCAGTATTTT CASSWVGSTDTQYF
. TRBJ2-3 many TRBV7-8 TGTGCCAGCAGCTTAGTTGGACGGAGAACAGATACGCAGTATTTT CASSLVGRRTDTQYF
. TRBJ2-5 many TRBV5-1 TGCGCCAGCAGCCGAACCGGAGAGACCCAGTACTTC CASSRTGETQYF
TRBD2 TRBJ2-6 many TRBV9 TGTGCCAGCAGCGGCGGGGGGGCTGGGGCCAACGTCCTGACTTTC CASSGGGAGANVLTF
TRBD1 TRBJ1-1 many TRBV18 TGTGCCAGCTCACCGACAGGGTTGGGGAACACTGAAGCTTTCTTT CASSPTGLGNTEAFF
. TRBJ2-1 . TRBV18 TGTGCCAGCTCACCGCGCAACAATGAGCAGTTCTTC CASSPRNNEQFF
TRBD1 TRBJ1-3 many TRBV20-1 TGCAGTGTGGGACAGATGGGTGGAAACACCATATATTTT CSVGQMGGNTIYF
TRBD2 TRBJ2-1 many TRBV20-1 TGCAGTGCTAGACCGGGACTAGCGTCGGTGGAGCAGTTCTTC CSARPGLASVEQFF
TRBD2 TRBJ2-3 many TRBV5-5 TGTGCCAGCAGCCTCGGGACTAGCGTCGGCACAGATACGCAGTATTTT CASSLGTSVGTDTQYF
. TRBJ2-1 many TRBV5-1 TGCGCCAGCAGCATCGGACAGTACAATGAGCAGTTCTTC CASSIGQYNEQFF
. TRBJ2-2 many TRBV29-1 TGCAGCGTCACAAGGACCGGGGAGCTGTTTTTT CSVTRTGELFF
TRBD2 TRBJ2-3 . TRBV20-1 TGCAGTGCTAGATACCGATTGACTAGCACATATACGCAGTATTTT CSARYRLTSTYTQYF
TRBD1 TRBJ1-4 many TRBV28 TGTGCCAGCAGTGTCCCGGGACAGGGGAATGAAAAACTGTTTTTT CASSVPGQGNEKLFF
. TRBJ1-6 many TRBV18 TGTGCCAGCTCACCAACGGGGGGGGATTCACCCCTCCACTTT CASSPTGGDSPLHF
TRBD2 TRBJ2-3 many TRBV20-1 TGCAGTGCTAGAGCGGGGGGGATTGATACGCAGTATTTT CSARAGGIDTQYF
. TRBJ2-7 . TRBV27 TGTACCAGCAGCCCACGGGGCGGCCGGAGCTCCTACGAGCAGTACTTC CTSSPRGGRSSYEQYF
. TRBJ2-7 many TRBV5-1 TGCGCCAGCAGCTTGGCCCCTGCGGTACCTTACGAGCAGTACTTC CASSLAPAVPYEQYF
. TRBJ2-1 many TRBV5-1 TGCGCCAGCTCTCCTCGGGACTCAAAGCAGAATGAGCAGTTCTTC CASSPRDSKQNEQFF
. TRBJ2-3 many TRBV6-5 TGTGCCAGCAGTTACTCGTTATTTAGGTGGGGTACCCTTAGCACAGATACGCAGTATTTT CASSYSLFRWGTLSTDTQYF
. TRBJ2-2 many TRBV19 TGTGCCAGTAGTACAGGGTACCCCACCGGGGAGCTGTTTTTT CASSTGYPTGELFF
. TRBJ1-1 . TRBV12-3/TRBV12-4 TGTGTCAGCAGTCCGCATAGGGGGGAAAGCATGAACACTGAAGCTTTCTTT CVSSPHRGESMNTEAFF
TRBD1 TRBJ1-1 . TRBV5-6 TGTGCCAGCAGTCTTCCGACAGGGGGCATGAACACTGAAGCTTTCTTT CASSLPTGGMNTEAFF
. TRBJ1-1 many TRBV20-1 TGCAGTGCTAGAGGACAGCAGGGGATTTCGAACACTGAAGCTTTCTTT CSARGQQGISNTEAFF
TRBD2 TRBJ2-1 many TRBV4-2 TGTGCCAGCAGACTTGAGACGACAGCGACTAGCGGGGGGGATCGTTACTATGAGCAGTTCTTC CASRLETTATSGGDRYYEQFF
. TRBJ2-2 many TRBV5-1 TGCGCCAGCAGCTTGGATCCCGGGGGGAACACCGGGGAGCTGTTTTTT CASSLDPGGNTGELFF
TRBD2 TRBJ2-5 few TRBV5-4 TGTGCCAGCAGCTTAGCGGGGGTAGCGGGGGGGCCGGAGACCCAGTACTTC CASSLAGVAGGPETQYF
. TRBJ1-5 many TRBV7-8 TGTGCCAGCAGCTTGAAGGAGGCGGCGTCCCAGCATTTT CASSLKEAASQHF
. TRBJ1-3 many TRBV14 TGTGCCAGCAGCCCCAGGGGAAACACCATATATTTT CASSPRGNTIYF
. TRBJ2-2 many TRBV24-1 TGTGCCACCAGTGATTTGCACTCGGCCACCGGGGAGCTGTTTTTT CATSDLHSATGELFF
TRBD1 TRBJ1-5 few TRBV5-1 TGCGCCAGCAGCTTAGTGGAGCGTACAGGGGTCAGCAATCAGCCCCAGCATTTT CASSLVERTGVSNQPQHF
TRBD1 TRBJ2-2 . TRBV28 TGTGCCAGCTTATACAGGGGGGACACCGGGGAGCTGTTTTTC CASLYRGDTGELFF
TRBD2 TRBJ2-1 few TRBV7-2 TGTGCCAGCAGCTTGAACCCTCCCAGCGGGGGGGCCGGAAATGAGCAGTTCTTC CASSLNPPSGGAGNEQFF
. TRBJ2-1 many TRBV20-1 TGCAGTGCTAGAGCGGGCATAAGCTCCTACAATGAGCAGTTCTTC CSARAGISSYNEQFF
. TRBJ1-2 many TRBV5-1 TGCGCCAGCAGCTTGAGGGGGACACCTTCGAACTATGGCTACACCTTC CASSLRGTPSNYGYTF
TRBD1 TRBJ1-6 many TRBV2 TGTGCCACTATGGGAGGGACAGGGACGGCCTATAATTCACCCCTCCACTTT CATMGGTGTAYNSPLHF